Listed below are T cell receptor beta chains from one sample, sequenced in a study of monozygotic twins with inflammatory bowel disease. TCRdb re-called the 5' RACE reads and gives one entry per CDR3 protein, without DNA. The specimen's table records some 300,000 distinct CDR3 sequences. The source material was blood. These receptors were collected from a human donor with ulcerative colitis or Crohn's disease, or a healthy co-twin of an affected twin (not recorded which). Both conserved end residues are part of each CDR3. Each record gives: J gene, V gene, CDR3 protein.

J gene: TRBJ2-1
V gene: TRBV18
CDR3 protein: CASSPDTGWFF

J gene: TRBJ2-3
V gene: TRBV7-3
CDR3 protein: CASSPFGGEPTDTQYF

J gene: TRBJ1-1
V gene: TRBV29-1
CDR3 protein: CSVSRGQGLMNTEAFF

J gene: TRBJ2-1
V gene: TRBV19
CDR3 protein: CASSMYRGIELFF

J gene: TRBJ2-1
V gene: TRBV20-1
CDR3 protein: CSAPPAGPQAYNEQFF

J gene: TRBJ2-7
V gene: TRBV3-1
CDR3 protein: CASSQVYYEQYF

J gene: TRBJ1-1
V gene: TRBV14
CDR3 protein: CASSQDLMNTEAFF

J gene: TRBJ2-1
V gene: TRBV20-1
CDR3 protein: CSASRTQDRGGEQFF

J gene: TRBJ2-7
V gene: TRBV19
CDR3 protein: CASSIGQTWDEQYF

J gene: TRBJ2-5
V gene: TRBV7-2
CDR3 protein: CASSYGLVKGTQYF

J gene: TRBJ2-7
V gene: TRBV28
CDR3 protein: CASSFSGSSGLESYEQYF

J gene: TRBJ2-7
V gene: TRBV25-1
CDR3 protein: CASSVQGLLVYEQYF

J gene: TRBJ2-3
V gene: TRBV20-1
CDR3 protein: CSARAEWVDTQYF

J gene: TRBJ2-1
V gene: TRBV7-2
CDR3 protein: CASSRKTGGDEQFF

J gene: TRBJ2-5
V gene: TRBV2
CDR3 protein: CASSESNSRWTQYF